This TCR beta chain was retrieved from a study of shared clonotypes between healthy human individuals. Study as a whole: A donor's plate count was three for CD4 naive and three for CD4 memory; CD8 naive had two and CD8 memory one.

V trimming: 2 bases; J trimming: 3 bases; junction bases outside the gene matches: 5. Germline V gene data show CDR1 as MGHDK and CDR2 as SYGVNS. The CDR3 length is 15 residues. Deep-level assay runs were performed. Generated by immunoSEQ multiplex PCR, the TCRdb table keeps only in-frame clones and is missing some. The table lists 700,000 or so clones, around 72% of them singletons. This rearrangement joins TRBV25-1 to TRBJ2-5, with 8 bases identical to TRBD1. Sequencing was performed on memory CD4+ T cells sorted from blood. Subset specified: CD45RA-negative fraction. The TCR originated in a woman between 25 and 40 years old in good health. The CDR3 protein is CASSEQGTGKETQYF. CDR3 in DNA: TGTGCCAGCAGTGAACAGGGGACAGGAAAAGAGACCCAGTACTTC.